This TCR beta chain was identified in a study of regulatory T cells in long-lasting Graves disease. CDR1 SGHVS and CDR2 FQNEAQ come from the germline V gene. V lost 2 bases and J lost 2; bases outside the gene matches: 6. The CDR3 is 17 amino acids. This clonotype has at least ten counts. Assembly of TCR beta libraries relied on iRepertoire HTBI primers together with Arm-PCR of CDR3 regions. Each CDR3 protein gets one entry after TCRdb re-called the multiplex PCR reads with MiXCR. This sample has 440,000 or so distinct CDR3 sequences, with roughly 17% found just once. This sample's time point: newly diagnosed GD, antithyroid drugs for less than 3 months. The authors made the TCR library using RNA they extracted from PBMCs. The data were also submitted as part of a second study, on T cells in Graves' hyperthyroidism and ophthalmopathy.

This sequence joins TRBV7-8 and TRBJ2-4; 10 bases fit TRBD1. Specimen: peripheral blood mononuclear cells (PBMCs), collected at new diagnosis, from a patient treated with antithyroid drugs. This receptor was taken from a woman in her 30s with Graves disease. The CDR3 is CASSLPRQGATKNIQYF. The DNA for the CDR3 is TGTGCCAGCAGCTTACCGAGACAGGGGGCAACCAAAAACATTCAGTACTTC.